A selection of T cell receptor beta chains follows, all from one sample in a study of shared clonotypes between healthy human individuals. Here immunoSEQ multiplex PCR was the method, and the copy in TCRdb shows in-frame clones only, minus some. In the table there are over a million clones, 75% to 80% of which are singletons. Sequenced input: memory CD4+ T cells from PBMCs. These receptors were obtained from a man in his late teens or twenties in good health. Some clones in this sample may be carry-over from other donors' samples. Both conserved end residues are part of each CDR3. D genes are given only for firm matches. The size field is filled for only some rows; it gives once, few, many or a size class.

J gene: TRBJ1-6
D gene: .
V gene: TRBV2
clone size: .
CDR3 DNA: TGTGCCAGCAGTGGGGAAGCACCCCTCCACTTT
CDR3 protein: CASSGEAPLHF

J gene: TRBJ2-2
D gene: .
V gene: TRBV18
clone size: once
CDR3 DNA: TGTGCCAGCTCACCCCGCGGACGGAGAAACACCGGGGAGCTGTTTTTT
CDR3 protein: CASSPRGRRNTGELFF

J gene: TRBJ1-1
D gene: .
V gene: TRBV28
clone size: .
CDR3 DNA: TGTGCCAGCAGTTCCCTTTTCGGGGGGAACACTGAAGCTTTCTTT
CDR3 protein: CASSSLFGGNTEAFF

J gene: TRBJ1-1
D gene: .
V gene: TRBV13
clone size: .
CDR3 DNA: TGTGCCAGCGTGGGCTCAGGCACTGAAGCTTTCTTT
CDR3 protein: CASVGSGTEAFF

J gene: TRBJ2-3
D gene: TRBD1
V gene: TRBV18
clone size: once
CDR3 DNA: TGTGCCAGCTCACTCCGCTCAGGGGGAGTTACAGATACGCAGTATTTT
CDR3 protein: CASSLRSGGVTDTQYF

J gene: TRBJ2-7
D gene: .
V gene: TRBV5-5
clone size: few
CDR3 DNA: TGTGCCAGCAGCTCCTCGTGGGGGAGTTCCGTCCACGAGCAGTACTTC
CDR3 protein: CASSSSWGSSVHEQYF

J gene: TRBJ2-2
D gene: .
V gene: TRBV7-9
clone size: .
CDR3 DNA: TGTGCCAGCAGCCAAACCCTCCTTTGGCGGGCCGGGGAGCTGTTTTTT
CDR3 protein: CASSQTLLWRAGELFF

J gene: TRBJ1-5
D gene: .
V gene: TRBV28
clone size: many
CDR3 DNA: TGTGCCAGCAGTTTAGATTCCGGGGCGCGGCCCCAGCATTTT
CDR3 protein: CASSLDSGARPQHF

J gene: TRBJ2-7
D gene: .
V gene: TRBV28
clone size: .
CDR3 DNA: TGTGCCAGCAGTTTATTTTCGGCATACTACGAGCAGTACTTC
CDR3 protein: CASSLFSAYYEQYF

J gene: TRBJ1-2
D gene: TRBD1
V gene: TRBV5-1
clone size: .
CDR3 DNA: TGCGCCAGCAGCTGGACAGGGGGCGGCTACACCTTC
CDR3 protein: CASSWTGGGYTF

J gene: TRBJ2-3
D gene: .
V gene: TRBV10-3
clone size: .
CDR3 DNA: TGTGCCATCAGTGAGCCATGGGGTGGCGGACCCCCAGATACGCAGTATTTT
CDR3 protein: CAISEPWGGGPPDTQYF

J gene: TRBJ1-2
D gene: .
V gene: TRBV2
clone size: .
CDR3 DNA: TGTGCCAGCAGTGAAGCGCTAGGGGGGGCTCGGAGTGGCTACACCTTC
CDR3 protein: CASSEALGGARSGYTF

J gene: TRBJ1-1
D gene: .
V gene: TRBV6-6
clone size: .
CDR3 DNA: TGTGCCAGCAGTTTAAAACAAGGGAACACTGAAGCTTTCTTT
CDR3 protein: CASSLKQGNTEAFF

J gene: TRBJ2-5
D gene: .
V gene: TRBV5-1
clone size: .
CDR3 DNA: TGCGCCAGCAGCTTGGCAGGGGCAGGGGAGACCCAGTACTTC
CDR3 protein: CASSLAGAGETQYF

J gene: TRBJ2-1
D gene: .
V gene: TRBV29-1
clone size: .
CDR3 DNA: TGCAGCGTCAAAGAGGGGGGAGACACCTACAATGAGCAGTTCTTC
CDR3 protein: CSVKEGGDTYNEQFF

J gene: TRBJ1-1
D gene: .
V gene: TRBV28
clone size: .
CDR3 DNA: TGTGCCAGCAGACCCTCCCAGGGGCGAGGTTCCACTGAAGCTTTCTTT
CDR3 protein: CASRPSQGRGSTEAFF

J gene: TRBJ1-4
D gene: .
V gene: TRBV12-1
clone size: .
CDR3 DNA: TGTGCCAGCAGCTTGTCTCACCCCGGGGGGAGCGCTAATGAAAAACTGTTTTTT
CDR3 protein: CASSLSHPGGSANEKLFF

J gene: TRBJ2-7
D gene: .
V gene: TRBV18
clone size: .
CDR3 DNA: TGTGCCAGCTCACCAGCGGACGAGCAGTACTTC
CDR3 protein: CASSPADEQYF

J gene: TRBJ2-5
D gene: TRBD2
V gene: TRBV28
clone size: .
CDR3 DNA: TGTGCCAGCAAAGCCGGGACGGGGGGTGGAGAGACCCAGTACTTC
CDR3 protein: CASKAGTGGGETQYF

J gene: TRBJ1-2
D gene: .
V gene: TRBV30
clone size: once
CDR3 DNA: TGTGCCTGGAGCATAAAACCTGGCTACACCTTC
CDR3 protein: CAWSIKPGYTF

J gene: TRBJ2-3
D gene: .
V gene: TRBV30
clone size: .
CDR3 DNA: TGTGCCTGGAGTGTCCCAGGGTCAGATACGCAGTATTTT
CDR3 protein: CAWSVPGSDTQYF

J gene: TRBJ2-7
D gene: .
V gene: TRBV27
clone size: .
CDR3 DNA: TGTGCCAGCAGTTTAGGAGCCTTATACTCCTACGAGCAGTACTTC
CDR3 protein: CASSLGALYSYEQYF

J gene: TRBJ2-7
D gene: .
V gene: TRBV7-3
clone size: once
CDR3 DNA: TGTGCCAGCAACAACAGGAGCGTCCCCTACGAGCAGTACTTC
CDR3 protein: CASNNRSVPYEQYF